The 5 T cell receptor beta chains given below trace back to one sample, sequenced in a study of CXCR3-negative and CXCR3-positive naive CD8 T cells (dated by TCRdb to the late 2010s). Sequencer: NextSeq 550. The Human TCR Profiling Kit (MiLaboratory) was used to make UMI-labeled 5' RACE TRB cDNA libraries. TCRdb reprocessed the raw reads; every CDR3 protein sequence is a single record, and DNA is not supplied. This sample's table contains tens of thousands of distinct CDR3 sequences. In total, the top ten clones hold 20% to 25% of the sample. Sequenced: memory CD8+ T cells from blood. The cell subset or site label of this sample denotes: conventional CD8+ memory T cells (TMEM), sorted as controls. The receptors were gathered from a human donor in good health. Some clones in this sample may be carry-over from other donors' samples.

The CDR3: CASRPLTGINQPQHF. The chain combines TRBV27 with TRBJ1-5; the TRBD1 assignment by TCRdb is unverifiable without DNA. Germline-derived CDR1 and CDR2 are MNHEY and SMNVEV (reference sequence). This CDR3 contains 15 residues.

V is TRBV14 and J is TRBJ2-5. CDR1 SGHDN and CDR2 FVKESK come from the germline V gene. This CDR3 has 12 residues. The CDR3 loop is CASSQDGETQYF.

The genes are TRBV28 and TRBJ1-4; TCRdb selects TRBD1, and the lack of DNA leaves this call unchecked. Germline-derived CDR1 and CDR2 are MDHEN and SYDVKM. The CDR3 is 14 amino acids. The CDR3 is CASSLLGANEKLFF.

This chain uses TRBV29-1 with TRBJ2-1; checking the TCRdb D call of TRBD2 is not possible without DNA. Germline CDR1 is SQVTM and CDR2 is ANQGSEA. The CDR3 is 17 residues long. The chain's CDR3 is CSVLGLAGDRSYNEQFF.

The rearrangement joins TRBV27 to TRBJ2-2; TCRdb reports TRBD1, a call that lacks DNA to check it against. The germline gives CDR1 MNHEY, CDR2 SMNVEV (reference sequence). The CDR3 runs 14 residues. CDR3 amino acids: CASSFAGLNRELFF.